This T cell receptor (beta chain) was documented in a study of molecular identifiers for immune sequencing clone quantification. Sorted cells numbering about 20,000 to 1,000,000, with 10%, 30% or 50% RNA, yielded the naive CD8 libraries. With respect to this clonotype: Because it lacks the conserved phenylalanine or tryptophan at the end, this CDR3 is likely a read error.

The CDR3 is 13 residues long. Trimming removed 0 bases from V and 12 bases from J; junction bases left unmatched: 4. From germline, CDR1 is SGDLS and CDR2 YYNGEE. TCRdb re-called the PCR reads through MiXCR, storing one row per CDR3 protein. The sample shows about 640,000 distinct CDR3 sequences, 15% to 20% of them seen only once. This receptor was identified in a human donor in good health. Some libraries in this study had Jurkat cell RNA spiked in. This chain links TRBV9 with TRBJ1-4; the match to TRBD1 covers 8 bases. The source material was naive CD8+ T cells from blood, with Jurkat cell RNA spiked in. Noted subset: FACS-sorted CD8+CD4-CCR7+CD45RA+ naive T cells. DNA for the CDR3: TGTGCCAGCAGCGTAGAAGGGACAGGAGAACTGTTTTAT. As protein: CASSVEGTGELFY.